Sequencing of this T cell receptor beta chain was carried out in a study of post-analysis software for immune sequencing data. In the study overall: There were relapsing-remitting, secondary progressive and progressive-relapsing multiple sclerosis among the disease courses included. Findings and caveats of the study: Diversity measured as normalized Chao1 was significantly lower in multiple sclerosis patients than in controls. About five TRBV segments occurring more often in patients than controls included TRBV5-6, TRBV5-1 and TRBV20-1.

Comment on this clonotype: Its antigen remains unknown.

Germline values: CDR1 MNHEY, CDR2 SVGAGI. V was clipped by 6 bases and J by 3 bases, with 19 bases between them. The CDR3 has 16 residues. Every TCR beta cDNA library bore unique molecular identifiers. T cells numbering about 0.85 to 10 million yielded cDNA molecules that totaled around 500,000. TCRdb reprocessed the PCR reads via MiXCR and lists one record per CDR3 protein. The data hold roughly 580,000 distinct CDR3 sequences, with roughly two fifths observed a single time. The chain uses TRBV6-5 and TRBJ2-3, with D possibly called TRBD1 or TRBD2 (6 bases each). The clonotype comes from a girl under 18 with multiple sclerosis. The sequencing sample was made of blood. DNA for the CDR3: TGTGCCAGCAGCCCCCACTCCGGGGGCGAAACAGATACGCAGTATTTT. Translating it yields CASSPHSGGETDTQYF.